These T cell receptor beta chains were read from a single sample in a study of molecular identifiers for immune sequencing clone quantification. One entry per CDR3 protein, called by TCRdb with MiXCR from the PCR reads. Of around 40,000 distinct CDR3 sequences detected, roughly 19% appear once; the ten largest clones hold approximately 1.1%. Sequenced sample: naive CD8+ T cells from blood, with Jurkat cell RNA spiked in. The receptors were sampled from a human donor in good health. Some libraries in this study had Jurkat cell RNA spiked in. Each CDR3 is given with its conserved first and last residue. Each record gives: J gene, clone size, V gene, CDR3 length, CDR3 protein. Size tells how often a clone was seen (once, few, many) or the class of an expanded clone, and some rows leave it out.

TRBJ2-7,many,TRBV4-3,16,CASSQGEGSWRDEQYF
TRBJ2-4,many,TRBV20-1,11,CSAREGTRVHF
TRBJ1-5,many,TRBV4-1,16,CASSQDPLGGLQPQHF
TRBJ2-3,.,TRBV7-2,14,CASSHDRALDTQYF
TRBJ2-7,many,TRBV5-5,15,CASSLGTGAPEEQYF
TRBJ2-3,many,TRBV27,13,CASSWTLTDTQYF
TRBJ2-7,many,TRBV6-2/TRBV6-3,13,CASRPDSSYEQYF
TRBJ1-3,.,TRBV13,14,CASSFGVSGNTIYF
TRBJ2-3,many,TRBV5-6,17,CASSTVPGTGGLDTQYF
TRBJ1-5,many,TRBV6-1,16,CASSEARGAGNQPQHF
TRBJ2-3,many,TRBV9,16,CASSVLLAGPTDTQYF
TRBJ1-4,many,TRBV12-3/TRBV12-4,17,CASSLYLGQTTNEKLFF
TRBJ2-1,many,TRBV6-6,14,CASSYGLFDNEQFF
TRBJ1-1,many,TRBV20-1,14,CSAAGTFEFSEAFF